This T cell receptor beta chain was sequenced during a study of T cell changes during pregnancy in multiple sclerosis. Profiled with immunoSEQ multiplex PCR; TCRdb holds only in-frame clones, not every one. Of around 40,000 clones in the sample, approximately 89% were seen once. The junction had 3 bases not matched to a gene; V was cut back by 6 bases and J by 4 bases. The CDR3 is made up of 14 amino acids. CDR1 MNHEY and CDR2 SMNVEV come from the germline V gene (reference sequence). This receptor was taken from a female donor in good health, enrolled as a control in a pregnancy study. The rearrangement uses TRBV27 and TRBJ2-1, with 10 bases that match TRBD2. The sequencing used CD4+ T cells from peripheral blood mononuclear cells, collected after pregnancy. CDR3 loop: CASRLAGGYNEQFF. Written as DNA, the CDR3 is TGTGCCAGCAGATTAGCGGGGGGATACAATGAGCAGTTCTTC.